Shown below are 18 T cell receptor beta chains from a single sample sequenced in a study of T cell changes during pregnancy in multiple sclerosis. Produced via immunoSEQ multiplex PCR; TCRdb's table is partial and in-frame only. The sample has 50,000 or so clones; 85% to 95% are singletons. Source: CD4+ T cells from peripheral blood mononuclear cells, taken in the third trimester of pregnancy. These receptor sequences come from a female donor with multiple sclerosis, enrolled in a pregnancy study.

The chain combines TRBV7-9 with TRBJ1-5; 12 nucleotides match TRBD1. From germline, CDR1 is SEHNR and CDR2 FQNEAQ (reference sequence). V lost 4 bases, J lost 7 bases, and 8 bases stayed unmatched. This CDR3 contains 16 residues. CDR3 in amino acids: CASSYGGQGARQPQHF. The CDR3 nucleotides read TGTGCCAGCAGCTATGGGGGACAGGGGGCACGGCAGCCCCAGCATTTT. Drawing the rest from reference TRBV7-9 and TRBJ1-5, the complete variable domain is DTGVSQNPRHKITKRGQNVTFRCDPISEHNRLYWYRQTLGQGPEFLTYFQNEAQLEKSRLLSDRFSAERPKGSFSTLEIQRTEQGDSAMYLCASSYGGQGARQPQHFGDGTRLSIL.

This chain uses TRBV7-3 with TRBJ2-5, with D possibly TRBD1 on 5 matching bases. This CDR3 has 17 residues. V lost 3 bases, J lost 1 base, and 18 bases lay in between. Per germline, CDR1 SGHTA and CDR2 FQGTGA. The DNA of the CDR3 is TGTGCCAGCAGCTTGACCCCCTTCTCAGGGATCCAAGAGACCCAGTACTTC. This codes for CASSLTPFSGIQETQYF.

V is TRBV6-6 and J is TRBJ1-3; a possible D gene is TRBD1 (6 bases). The CDR3 is 14 residues long. The germline V gene encodes CDR1 MNHNY and CDR2 SVGAGI (reference sequence). V lost 7 bases, J lost 6 bases, and 16 bases lay in between. The CDR3 region is CASIGGAEKNTIYF. Here the CDR3 DNA reads TGTGCCAGCATTGGGGGGGCGGAGAAAAACACCATATATTTT.

The J gene is TRBJ2-3, the V gene TRBV18; D possibly corresponds to TRBD2 (6 bases). CDR1 is KGHSH, CDR2 LQKENI, per germline. V lost 2 bases, J lost 2 bases, and 8 bases lay in between. There are 14 residues in the CDR3. The CDR3 is CASSPTGVTDTQYF. Here the CDR3 DNA reads TGTGCCAGCTCACCAACGGGGGTCACAGATACGCAGTATTTT. Looking up the rest from reference TRBV18 and TRBJ2-3 gives the full variable domain: NAGVMQNPRHLVRRRGQEARLRCSPMKGHSHVYWYRQLPEEGLKFMVYLQKENIIDESGMPKERFSAEFPKEGPSILRIQQVVRGDSAAYFCASSPTGVTDTQYFGPGTRLTVL.

The rearrangement joins TRBV7-2 to TRBJ2-4; TRBD1 aligns across 8 bases. Trimming cost V 1 base and J 7 bases; bases outside gene matches: 6. The germline V gene encodes CDR1 SGHTA and CDR2 FQGNSA. CDR3 size: 15 residues. CDR3 nucleotide sequence: TGTGCCAGCAGCTTAGTCCCAGGGGGCAGGAACATTCAGTACTTC. This translates into CASSLVPGGRNIQYF. Full variable domain (rest looked up from reference TRBV7-2 and TRBJ2-4): GAGVSQSPSNKVTEKGKDVELRCDPISGHTALYWYRQSLGQGLEFLIYFQGNSAPDKSGLPSDRFSAERTGGSVSTLTIQRTQQEDSAVYLCASSLVPGGRNIQYFGAGTRLSVL.

The chain couples TRBV4-3 to TRBJ2-1; 7 bases are a match to TRBD2. The V gene end was trimmed by 3 bases and the J gene end by 4 bases; junction bases not matched to a gene: 15. The CDR3 is 18 amino acids. Germline-derived CDR1 and CDR2 are LGHNA and YSLEER. CDR3 in amino acids: CASSQFIVGGGLYNEQFF. The CDR3 coding sequence is TGCGCCAGCAGCCAGTTCATCGTTGGGGGGGGACTGTACAATGAGCAGTTCTTC.

Written as DNA, the CDR3 is TGTGCCAGCAGTGATCGTTGGGCGGGACTGAACACTGAAGCTTTCTTT. Translating it yields CASSDRWAGLNTEAFF. V gene TRBV6-1 combines with J gene TRBJ1-1, with TRBD1 as a possible D gene (5 bases). V was trimmed by 3 bases and J by 0 bases, leaving 14 bases between them. CDR1 and CDR2 from the germline V gene are MNHNS and SASEGT. The CDR3 length is 16 residues.

V gene TRBV11-1 combines with J gene TRBJ2-3; D may be TRBD2 (6 bases). The CDR3 loop spans 13 amino acids. V was trimmed by 4 bases and J by 4 bases, leaving 9 bases between them. The germline CDR1 and CDR2 sequences are SGHAT and FQDESV (reference sequence). The CDR3 bases are TGTGCCAGCAGCTGGGGACTGGCAGATACGCAGTATTTT. Its translation: CASSWGLADTQYF.

The genes are TRBV27 and TRBJ2-1; 7 bases align to TRBD1. This CDR3 contains 13 residues. The V segment lost 6 bases and the J segment 3 bases; nucleotides outside the gene matches: 2. The germline CDR1 and CDR2 sequences are MNHEY and SMNVEV (reference sequence). CDR3 nucleotides: TGTGCCAGCAGGTGGGACAGCTACAATGAGCAGTTCTTC. Its translation: CASRWDSYNEQFF.

CDR3: CASSLGQVFVTDTQYF. The DNA of the CDR3 is TGTGCCAGCAGCTTGGGACAGGTTTTTGTCACAGATACGCAGTATTTT. The gene calls are TRBV7-9 and TRBJ2-3, with 8 bases fitting TRBD1. Germline values: CDR1 SEHNR, CDR2 FQNEAQ (reference sequence). The V gene end was trimmed by 3 bases and the J gene end by 2 bases; junction bases not matched to a gene: 7. The CDR3 spans 16 residues.

This chain joins TRBV19 and TRBJ2-1, with a possible D match to TRBD1 (6 bases). The CDR3 loop spans 13 amino acids. V was pared by 6 bases and J by 4 bases, with 10 bases between. The germline V gene encodes CDR1 LNHDA and CDR2 SQIVND (reference sequence). The CDR3 spells CASRRQEYNEQFF. CDR3 bases: TGTGCCAGTAGAAGACAGGAATACAATGAGCAGTTCTTC.

The chain is built from TRBV19 and TRBJ1-1; D is ambiguous. The germline gives CDR1 LNHDA, CDR2 SQIVND (reference sequence). V was shortened by 6 bases and J by 10 bases, with 12 bases between the two germline ends. CDR3 length: 11 residues. The CDR3 DNA reads as TGTGCCAGTAGCGAGGTTGCGGGAGCTTTCTTT. Translating it yields CASSEVAGAFF. The whole variable domain, remainder taken from reference TRBV19 and TRBJ1-1, is DGGITQSPKYLFRKEGQNVTLSCEQNLNHDAMYWYRQDPGQGLRLIYYSQIVNDFQKGDIAEGYSVSREKKESFPLTVTSAQKNPTAFYLCASSEVAGAFFGQGTRLTVV.

This chain uses TRBV7-3 with TRBJ2-5; D unresolved. The CDR3 is 13 amino acids. V was shortened by 3 bases and J by 2 bases, with 7 bases between the two germline ends. From germline, CDR1 is SGHTA and CDR2 FQGTGA. The CDR3 DNA follows: TGTGCCAGCAGCTTTGACTTGCAAGAGACCCAGTACTTC. This encodes CASSFDLQETQYF.

The chain has TRBV29-1 and TRBJ1-1; TRBD1 matches at 8 bases. Germline V CDR1 and CDR2: SQVTM, ANQGSEA. CDR3 length equals 12 residues. J gave up 5 bases and V 7 bases, and 6 bases lay outside the gene matches. The CDR3 DNA sequence: TGCAGCGCCGGACAGGGAGGAACTGAAGCTTTCTTT. Amino acids: CSAGQGGTEAFF.

This sequence joins TRBV6-5 and TRBJ1-2, with no clear D. The CDR3 has 14 residues. Looked up from germline, CDR1 is MNHEY and CDR2 is SVGAGI. The V and J ends lost 0 bases and 7 bases respectively, with 12 bases between them. CDR3 protein: CASSYSGRQGGYTF. The DNA of the CDR3 is TGTGCCAGCAGTTACTCGGGCAGGCAAGGTGGCTACACCTTC.

The gene calls are TRBV5-1 and TRBJ2-7, with 9 bases matching TRBD1. This CDR3 has 16 residues. V lost 2 bases and J lost 2; bases outside the gene matches: 8. Germline V gives CDR1 SGHRS, CDR2 YFSETQ. CDR3 in amino acids: CASSLVWDRVAYEQYF. The CDR3 coding sequence is TGCGCCAGCAGCTTAGTTTGGGACAGGGTGGCCTACGAGCAGTACTTC.

CDR3: CASSQDLAGGGYTF. The CDR3 nucleotides are TGTGCCAGCAGCCAAGATCTGGCGGGTGGTGGCTACACCTTC. The chain combines TRBV14 with TRBJ1-2, with D uncertain. In germline, CDR1 is SGHDN, CDR2 FVKESK. The CDR3 runs to 14 residues. V lost 0 bases and J lost 7, with 12 bases in between.

This chain joins TRBV30 and TRBJ1-6; 7 bases are shared with TRBD1. Germline V gene sequence: CDR1 GTSNPN, CDR2 SVGIG (reference sequence). Trimming took 3 bases from V and 5 from J; bases not matched to a gene: 4. CDR3 size: 14 residues. CDR3 coding DNA: TGTGCCTGGAGAACTGGGACAGATAATTCACCCCTCCACTTT. Translated: CAWRTGTDNSPLHF. Complete variable domain (other parts from reference TRBV30 and TRBJ1-6): SQTIHQWPATLVQPVGSPLSLECTVEGTSNPNLYWYRQAAGRGLQLLFYSVGIGQISSEVPQNLSASRPQDRQFILSSKKLLLSDSGFYLCAWRTGTDNSPLHFGNGTRLTVT.